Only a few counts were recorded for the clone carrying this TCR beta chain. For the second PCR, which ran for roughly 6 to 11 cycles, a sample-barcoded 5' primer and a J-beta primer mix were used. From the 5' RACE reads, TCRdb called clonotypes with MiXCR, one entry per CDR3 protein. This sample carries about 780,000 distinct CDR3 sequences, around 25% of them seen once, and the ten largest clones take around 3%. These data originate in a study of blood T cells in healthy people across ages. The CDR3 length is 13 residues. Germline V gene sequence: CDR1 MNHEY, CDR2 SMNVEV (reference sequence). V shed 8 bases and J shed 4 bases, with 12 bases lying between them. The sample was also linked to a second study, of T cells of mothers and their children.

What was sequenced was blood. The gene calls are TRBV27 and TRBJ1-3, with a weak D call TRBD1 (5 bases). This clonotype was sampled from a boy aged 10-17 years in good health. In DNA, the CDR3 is TGTGCCAGCGGCGCGGGGGTCGGAAACACCATATATTTT. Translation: CASGAGVGNTIYF.